The 14 T cell receptor beta chains below come from one sample, sequenced in a study of beta chain features in type 1 diabetes. Every bit of the isolated RNA underwent reverse transcription, so sequencing read expressed TCRB transcripts. Clones were read by immunoSEQ multiplex PCR, and TCRdb kept only the in-frame ones, dropping some. The data contain 200,000 to 250,000 clones, under 13% of them singletons. Material: central memory CD4+ T cells from blood. The receptors come from a man aged 18-30 years in good health.

This clone was detected only a few times. The genes are TRBV5-6 and TRBJ1-2, with a tentative D call TRBD1 (6 bases). CDR1 is SGHDT and CDR2 is YYEEEE in the germline V gene. Trimming took off 3 bases at V and 5 bases at J, with 11 bases between the two ends. The CDR3 is 13 residues long. CDR3 in DNA: TGTGCCAGCAGCTCTACAGGGCGGTATGGCTACACCTTC. Translation gives CASSSTGRYGYTF. The full variable domain, completed using reference TRBV5-6 and TRBJ1-2, is DAGVTQSPTHLIKTRGQQVTLRCSPKSGHDTVSWYQQALGQGPQFIFQYYEEEERQRGNFPDRFSGHQFPNYSSELNVNALLLGDSALYLCASSSTGRYGYTFGSGTRLTVV.

This clone was counted between two and nine times. The CDR3 here is CSGLADYTDTQYF. In DNA form, the CDR3 reads TGCAGCGGACTAGCGGATTACACAGATACGCAGTATTTT. The rearrangement uses TRBV29-1 and TRBJ2-3, with 9 positions matching TRBD2. The V gene's germline CDR1 is SQVTM and CDR2 ANQGSEA. With 7 bases clipped from V and 2 bases from J, the junction kept 4 bases outside the gene matches. This CDR3 comprises 13 residues.

V usage is TRBV7-9 and J usage is TRBJ1-4, with 7 positions matching TRBD1. The germline CDR1 and CDR2 sequences are SEHNR and FQNEAQ (reference sequence). Unmatched junction bases numbered 5, after V lost 7 bases and J lost 9 bases. CDR3 length: 12 amino acids. The CDR3 is CASTDRAQKLFF. The CDR3 coding sequence is TGTGCCAGCACCGACAGGGCTCAAAAACTGTTTTTT.

The chain links TRBV30 to TRBJ1-2, with D uncertain. CDR1 is GTSNPN, CDR2 SVGIG, per germline (reference sequence). This CDR3 is built from 14 residues. Trimming left V 2 bases short and J 2 bases short, with 12 bases between. The DNA of the CDR3 is TGTGCCTGGAGTAAAAGGGCCCTAAACTATGGCTACACCTTC. Amino acids: CAWSKRALNYGYTF.

The J gene is TRBJ1-2, the V gene TRBV9; TRBD1 matches 9 bases. Losses at the gene ends were 3 bases for V and 7 bases for J; bases not matched to a gene: 4. The length of the CDR3 is 13 residues. Germline-derived CDR1 and CDR2 are SGDLS and YYNGEE. Written as DNA, the CDR3 is TGTGCCAGCAGCGCCGGGACAGGGTTTGGCTACACCTTC. Translating it yields CASSAGTGFGYTF.

The rearrangement uses TRBV2 and TRBJ2-4; 9 bases fit TRBD1. The germline CDR1 and CDR2 sequences are SNHLY and FYNNEI. V lost 5 bases to trimming and J lost 9 bases; unmatched junction nucleotides: 11. The CDR3 has 15 amino acids. CDR3 coding DNA: TGTGCCAGCAGTCCCATAAGGACAGGGGCAGGCATTCAGTACTTC. It is translated as CASSPIRTGAGIQYF.

This chain's CDR3 is CASSVDWAFQETQYF. The CDR3 nucleotides are TGTGCCAGCAGCGTAGATTGGGCGTTCCAAGAGACCCAGTACTTC. The chain employs TRBV9 and TRBJ2-5; D unresolved. Trimming stripped 0 bases from V and 1 base from J, with 10 bases between. Per germline, CDR1 SGDLS and CDR2 YYNGEE. The CDR3 contains 15 residues.

This clone was seen many times. The genes are TRBV29-1 and TRBJ2-1, with no clear D. From germline, CDR1 is SQVTM and CDR2 ANQGSEA. The V gene lost 2 bases and the J gene lost 6 bases, with 8 bases spanning the gap. The CDR3 contains 12 residues. The CDR3 loop reads CSVEFLTNEQFF. The CDR3 bases are TGCAGCGTTGAATTCCTAACCAATGAGCAGTTCTTC.

The CDR3 nucleotides read TGTGCCAGTACCTCGTTTTCGGACTCGCAAGAGACCCAGTACTTC. Translated: CASTSFSDSQETQYF. The chain recombines TRBV19 with TRBJ2-5; D is perhaps TRBD2 (5 bases). The CDR3 has 15 residues. Germline-derived CDR1 and CDR2 are LNHDA and SQIVND (reference sequence). Trimming pared 7 bases from V and 2 bases from J, leaving 17 bases between. Full variable domain (rest looked up from reference TRBV19 and TRBJ2-5): DGGITQSPKYLFRKEGQNVTLSCEQNLNHDAMYWYRQDPGQGLRLIYYSQIVNDFQKGDIAEGYSVSREKKESFPLTVTSAQKNPTAFYLCASTSFSDSQETQYFGPGTRLLVL.

The chain uses TRBV28 and TRBJ1-2; D gene ambiguous. Germline CDR1 and CDR2: MDHEN and SYDVKM. V was shortened by 6 bases and J by 6 bases, with 14 bases between the two germline ends. CDR3 length: 13 residues. The CDR3 nucleotides read TGTGCCAGCAGCCTAGGAGGCAAGGATGGCTACACCTTC. Translating gives CASSLGGKDGYTF.

V and J are TRBV6-6 and TRBJ2-7; no firm D call. CDR1 MNHNY and CDR2 SVGAGI come from the germline V gene (reference sequence). V was cut by 5 bases and J by 3 bases, with 14 bases left in between. There are 14 residues in the CDR3. Here the CDR3 reads CASSQIQESYEQYF. As DNA, the CDR3 is TGTGCCAGCAGTCAGATCCAGGAGAGCTACGAGCAGTACTTC.

The chain links TRBV11-2 to TRBJ2-2; TRBD2 is a possible D gene (7 bases). The length of the CDR3 is 16 residues. V lost 5 bases and J lost 4, with 17 bases in between. The V gene's germline CDR1 is SGHAT and CDR2 FQNNGV. CDR3 nucleotide sequence: TGTGCCAGCAGCCCCCTACGGGGGGCGACCACCGGGGAGCTGTTTTTT. As protein: CASSPLRGATTGELFF.

This clone was seen a handful of times. This chain joins TRBV10-3 and TRBJ2-1; tentative D call: TRBD1 (6 bases). Trimming pared 11 bases from V and 2 bases from J, leaving 16 bases between. CDR1 is ENHRY, CDR2 SYGVKD, per germline. The CDR3 has 14 residues. For the CDR3, the DNA is TGTGCCTCACAGGGTGAAGGGGCCTACAATGAGCAGTTCTTC. It specifies CASQGEGAYNEQFF.

This clone was detected only a few times. The chain links TRBV30 to TRBJ1-1; D possibly corresponds to TRBD1 (6 bases). The CDR3 runs to 15 residues. Per germline, CDR1 GTSNPN and CDR2 SVGIG (reference sequence). Trimming removed 0 bases from V and 1 base from J, with 12 bases in between. The CDR3 DNA sequence: TGTGCCTGGAGTGTACGAGACAGGCGGAACACTGAAGCTTTCTTT. This translates into CAWSVRDRRNTEAFF.